These T cell receptor beta chains were read from a single sample in a study of T cell repertoires in cytomegalovirus infection. No antigen is known for these receptors. TCRdb passed the reads through MiXCR, listing each CDR3 protein once. Counted here are roughly 700,000 distinct CDR3 sequences, around 35% occurring once; the ten biggest clones make up over 15%. The input for sequencing was cultured PBMCs, taken from culture after CMV antigen stimulation. Receptors were obtained from a human donor in good health (CMV status not recorded). Some clones in this sample may be carry-over from other donors' samples. Each CDR3 is given with its conserved first and last residue. A D gene is named only where the DNA matches it firmly. Expanded clones get a size class; other rows say once, few or many, or leave the size out.

j_call,d_call,clone_size,v_call,cdr3_aa,cdr3_nt
TRBJ1-5,.,few,TRBV4-1,CASSQGKAPGRPQHF,TGCGCCAGCAGCCAAGGGAAGGCCCCGGGGCGGCCCCAGCATTTT
TRBJ2-3,.,.,TRBV6-6,CASSSRLSASTDTQYF,TGTGCCAGCAGTTCCCGACTGTCAGCTAGCACAGATACGCAGTATTTT
TRBJ2-7,.,many,TRBV7-2,CASRGRSYEQYF,TGTGCCAGCAGGGGAAGATCCTACGAGCAGTACTTC
TRBJ2-2,TRBD1,.,TRBV11-3,CASSLEGQGTGELFF,TGTGCCAGCAGCTTAGAGGGACAGGGCACCGGGGAGCTGTTTTTT
TRBJ1-3,TRBD1,many,TRBV7-2,CASSLRTGRNTIYF,TGTGCCAGCAGTTTAAGGACAGGAAGAAACACCATATATTTT
TRBJ2-2,.,.,TRBV6-5,CASRSGTPNTGELFF,TGTGCCAGCAGATCCGGGACACCGAACACCGGGGAGCTGTTTTTT
TRBJ1-3,.,.,TRBV19,CASSPRTAGNTIYF,TGTGCCAGTAGTCCTAGGACGGCTGGAAACACCATATATTTT
TRBJ2-3,TRBD2,many,TRBV7-2,CASSWGLAGGLGADTQYF,TGTGCCAGCAGCTGGGGACTAGCGGGAGGCCTCGGCGCTGATACGCAGTATTTT
TRBJ2-7,.,few,TRBV7-9,CASSRRQEQYF,TGTGCCAGCAGCCGCCGACAGGAGCAGTACTTC
TRBJ2-3,TRBD2,few,TRBV6-5,CASSPGTSGAPDTQYF,TGTGCCAGCAGCCCCGGGACTAGCGGGGCCCCAGATACGCAGTATTTT
TRBJ2-1,.,few,TRBV11-2,CASTTYRVSEQFF,TGTGCCAGCACCACTTACAGGGTTTCGGAGCAGTTCTTC
TRBJ1-1,TRBD1,.,TRBV12-3/TRBV12-4,CASGQETTEAFF,TGTGCCAGCGGACAGGAGACCACTGAAGCTTTCTTT
TRBJ2-1,TRBD2,.,TRBV7-8,CASSGTSGRNEQFF,TGTGCCAGCAGCGGGACTAGCGGGAGAAATGAGCAGTTCTTC
TRBJ2-6,.,.,TRBV4-1,CASSQEGHPSGANVLTF,TGCGCCAGCAGCCAAGAGGGACACCCCTCTGGGGCCAACGTCCTGACTTTC
TRBJ2-3,.,.,TRBV10-3,CATGAPTALSTDTQYF,TGTGCCACCGGAGCTCCGACTGCTCTAAGCACAGATACGCAGTATTTT
TRBJ2-7,TRBD2,many,TRBV7-2,CASSLVPSGAGGGYEQYF,TGTGCCAGCAGCTTAGTCCCCTCAGGAGCGGGGGGGGGCTACGAGCAGTACTTC
TRBJ1-5,.,.,TRBV19,CASSRYRGNQPQHF,TGTGCCAGTAGTCGGTACAGGGGCAATCAGCCCCAGCATTTT
TRBJ1-5,.,.,TRBV19,CASSPASHGQPQHF,TGTGCCAGTAGTCCGGCTAGTCATGGTCAGCCCCAGCATTTT
TRBJ2-7,.,few,TRBV7-2,CASSLIRARLHEQYF,TGTGCCAGCAGCTTAATCCGGGCCCGACTCCACGAGCAGTACTTC
TRBJ2-3,TRBD2,many,TRBV7-2,CASSSGLAGGPTQYF,TGTGCCAGCAGCTCGGGACTAGCGGGAGGCCCTACGCAGTATTTT
TRBJ2-3,.,.,TRBV12-3/TRBV12-4,CASRKGGATDTQYF,TGTGCCAGCAGGAAAGGGGGGGCCACAGATACGCAGTATTTT
TRBJ2-5,TRBD1,few,TRBV10-3,CAISLDRGETQYF,TGTGCCATCAGTCTTGACAGGGGAGAGACCCAGTACTTC
TRBJ2-7,.,.,TRBV27,CASSFFGGAAYEQYF,TGTGCCAGCAGTTTCTTCGGGGGCGCAGCCTACGAGCAGTACTTC
TRBJ2-7,.,.,TRBV6-1,CASRTTMDISYEQYF,TGTGCCAGCAGAACGACTATGGACATATCCTACGAGCAGTACTTC
TRBJ1-2,.,.,TRBV7-2,CASSPSVGYTF,TGTGCCAGCAGCCCCTCCGTGGGCTACACCTTC
TRBJ1-1,.,.,TRBV7-9,CASSLGISGDTEAFF,TGTGCCAGCAGCCTTGGGATCTCGGGTGACACTGAAGCTTTCTTT
TRBJ1-1,.,.,TRBV6-1,CASPRVGGTEAFF,TGTGCCAGCCCTCGAGTGGGGGGCACTGAAGCTTTCTTT
TRBJ1-6,.,.,TRBV2,CASSGRGQLQAPLHF,TGTGCCAGCAGTGGACGAGGACAGTTGCAAGCACCCCTCCACTTT
TRBJ2-7,.,.,TRBV5-1,CASSSDGLTYEQYF,TGCGCCAGCAGCTCGGACGGCTTAACCTACGAGCAGTACTTC
TRBJ1-6,.,.,TRBV10-2,CASSESGGSPLHF,TGCGCCAGCAGTGAGTCTGGGGGTTCACCCCTCCACTTT
TRBJ1-2,.,many,TRBV7-2,CASSPTGFIYGYTF,TGTGCCAGCAGCCCCACAGGGTTCATCTATGGCTACACCTTC
TRBJ1-6,.,few,TRBV24-1,CATSPLEQDLSSYNSPLHF,TGTGCCACCAGTCCCCTCGAACAGGACCTTAGCTCCTATAATTCACCCCTCCACTTT
TRBJ2-7,.,.,TRBV7-8,CASSLQAVGASYEQYF,TGTGCCAGCAGCTTACAGGCGGTAGGAGCCTCCTACGAGCAGTACTTC
TRBJ2-7,.,.,TRBV7-9,CASSSPTKSYEQYF,TGTGCCAGCAGCTCCCCGACCAAATCCTACGAGCAGTACTTC
TRBJ2-2,.,few,TRBV6-2/TRBV6-3,CASSYSRVSGELFF,TGTGCCAGCAGTTACTCGAGGGTTTCCGGGGAGCTGTTTTTT
TRBJ1-2,.,.,TRBV7-9,CASSLAGAQRTGYGYTF,TGTGCCAGCAGCTTAGCTGGGGCACAGCGGACGGGGTATGGCTACACCTTC
TRBJ2-7,.,many,TRBV7-2,CASSLGRGYEQYF,TGTGCCAGCAGCTTGGGGCGAGGATACGAGCAGTACTTC
TRBJ2-4,.,.,TRBV28,CASSFKGWVRRDVQYF,TGTGCCAGCAGTTTTAAGGGTTGGGTCAGGAGGGACGTTCAGTACTTC
TRBJ1-4,TRBD1,few,TRBV6-1,CARQGAGGEKLFF,TGTGCCAGGCAGGGGGCCGGGGGGGAAAAACTGTTTTTT
TRBJ1-3,.,few,TRBV19,CASSNLGQGLRNTIYF,TGTGCCAGTAGTAATTTAGGCCAGGGACTCCGAAACACCATATATTTT
TRBJ2-5,TRBD2,.,TRBV20-1,CSARGEGRALETQYF,TGCAGTGCTAGAGGGGAGGGGAGGGCCCTTGAGACCCAGTACTTC
TRBJ2-1,.,.,TRBV11-2,CASSSILAPEQFF,TGTGCCAGCAGCTCAATACTAGCCCCTGAGCAGTTCTTC
TRBJ2-1,.,once,TRBV30,CAWSPVLAVTPYNEQFF,TGTGCCTGGAGCCCGGTCCTAGCCGTAACCCCCTACAATGAGCAGTTCTTC
TRBJ2-5,.,many,TRBV7-2,CASSMNPGTETQYF,TGTGCCAGCAGCATGAATCCAGGGACAGAGACCCAGTACTTC
TRBJ1-1,.,few,TRBV4-1,CASSQVGRGSMNTEAFF,TGCGCCAGCAGCCAAGTGGGGAGGGGAAGCATGAACACTGAAGCTTTCTTT
TRBJ2-5,.,once,TRBV7-2,CASSLGYNQETQYF,TGTGCCAGCAGCTTAGGGTACAACCAAGAGACCCAGTACTTC
TRBJ1-5,.,.,TRBV4-1,CASSQDTGGVQPQHF,TGCGCCAGCAGCCAAGATACGGGGGGCGTTCAGCCCCAGCATTTT
TRBJ2-1,.,.,TRBV14,CASSQERGAQNEQFF,TGTGCCAGCAGCCAAGAGAGGGGGGCGCAGAATGAGCAGTTCTTC